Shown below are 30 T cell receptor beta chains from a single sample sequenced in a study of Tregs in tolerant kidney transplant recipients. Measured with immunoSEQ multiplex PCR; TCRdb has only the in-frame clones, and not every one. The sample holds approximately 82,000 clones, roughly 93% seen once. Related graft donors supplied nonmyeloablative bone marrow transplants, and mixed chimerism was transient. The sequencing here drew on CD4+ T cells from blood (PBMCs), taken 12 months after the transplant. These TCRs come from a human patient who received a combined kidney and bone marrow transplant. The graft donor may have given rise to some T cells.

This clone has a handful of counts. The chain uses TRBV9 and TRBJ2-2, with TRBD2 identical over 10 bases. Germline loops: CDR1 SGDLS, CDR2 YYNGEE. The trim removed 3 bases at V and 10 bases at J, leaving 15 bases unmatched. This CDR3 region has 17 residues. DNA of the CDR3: TGTGCCAGCAGCGCGCGAGCTAGCGGGAGTGTTCCTTCGGAGCTGTTTTTT. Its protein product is CASSARASGSVPSELFF.

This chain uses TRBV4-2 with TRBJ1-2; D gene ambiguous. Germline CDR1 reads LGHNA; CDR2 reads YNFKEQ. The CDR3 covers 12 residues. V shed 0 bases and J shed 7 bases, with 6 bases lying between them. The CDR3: CASSQDGTGYTF. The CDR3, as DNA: TGTGCCAGCAGCCAAGATGGCACTGGCTACACCTTC.

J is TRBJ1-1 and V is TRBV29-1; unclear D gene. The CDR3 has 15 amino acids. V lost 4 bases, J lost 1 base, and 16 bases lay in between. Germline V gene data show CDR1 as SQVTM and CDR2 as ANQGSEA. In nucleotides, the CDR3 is TGCAGCGTTGTTGTGGTGCGGAAAAGGAACACTGAAGCTTTCTTT. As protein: CSVVVVRKRNTEAFF.

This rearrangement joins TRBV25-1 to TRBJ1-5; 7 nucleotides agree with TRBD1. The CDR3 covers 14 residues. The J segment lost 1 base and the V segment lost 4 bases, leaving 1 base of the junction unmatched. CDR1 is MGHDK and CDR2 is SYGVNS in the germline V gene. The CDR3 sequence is CASSGQGSNQPQHF. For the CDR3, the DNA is TGTGCCAGCAGTGGACAGGGAAGCAATCAGCCCCAGCATTTT.

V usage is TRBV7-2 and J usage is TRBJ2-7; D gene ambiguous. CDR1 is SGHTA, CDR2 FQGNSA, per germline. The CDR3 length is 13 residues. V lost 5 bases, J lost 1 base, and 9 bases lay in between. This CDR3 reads CASSPSVSYEQYF. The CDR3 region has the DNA TGTGCCAGCAGCCCGTCTGTTTCCTACGAGCAGTACTTC.

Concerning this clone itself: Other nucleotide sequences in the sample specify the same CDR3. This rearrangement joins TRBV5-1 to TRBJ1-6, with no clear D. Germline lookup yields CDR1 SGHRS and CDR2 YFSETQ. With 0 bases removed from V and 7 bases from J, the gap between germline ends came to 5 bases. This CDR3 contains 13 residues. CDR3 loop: CASSLVRNSPLHF. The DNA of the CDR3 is TGCGCCAGCAGCTTGGTCAGGAATTCACCCCTCCACTTT.

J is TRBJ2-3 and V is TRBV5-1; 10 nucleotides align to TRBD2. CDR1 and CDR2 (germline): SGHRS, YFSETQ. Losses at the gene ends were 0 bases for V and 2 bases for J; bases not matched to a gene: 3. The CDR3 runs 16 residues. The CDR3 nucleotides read TGCGCCAGCAGCTTGGATAGCGGGGGGCCCACAGATACGCAGTATTTT. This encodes CASSLDSGGPTDTQYF.

CDR3 bases: TGTGCCAGCAGCGTAGAAAGGGACAGGGTATCCGAGCAGTACTTC. Residues: CASSVERDRVSEQYF. The rearrangement joins TRBV9 to TRBJ2-7, with 9 bases fitting TRBD1. This CDR3 comprises 15 residues. V trimming: 0 bases; J trimming: 6 bases; junction bases outside the gene matches: 7. The V gene's germline CDR1 is SGDLS and CDR2 YYNGEE.

CDR3 residues: CASSLEAVKDTQYF. CDR3 coding DNA: TGCGCCAGCAGCTTGGAAGCGGTAAAGGATACGCAGTATTTT. V gene TRBV5-1 combines with J gene TRBJ2-3, with D perhaps TRBD2 (5 bases). The germline V gene encodes CDR1 SGHRS and CDR2 YFSETQ. The ends were cut back, 0 bases at V and 6 bases at J, with 11 bases in the middle. The CDR3 is 14 residues long.

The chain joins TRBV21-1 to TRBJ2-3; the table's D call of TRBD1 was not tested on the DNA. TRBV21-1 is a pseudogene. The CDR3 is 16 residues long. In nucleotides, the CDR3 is TGTGCCAGCAGCTCTAACTGGGCGTTTGAAGTGCATACGCAGTATTTT. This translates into CASSSNWAFEVHTQYF.

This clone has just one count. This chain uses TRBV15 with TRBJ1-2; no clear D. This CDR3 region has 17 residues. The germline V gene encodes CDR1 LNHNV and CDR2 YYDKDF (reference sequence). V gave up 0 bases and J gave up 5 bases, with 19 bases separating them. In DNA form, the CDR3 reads TGTGCCACCAGCAGAGACCCCGGATCAGGAGGTCTATATGGCTACACCTTC. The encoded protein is CATSRDPGSGGLYGYTF.

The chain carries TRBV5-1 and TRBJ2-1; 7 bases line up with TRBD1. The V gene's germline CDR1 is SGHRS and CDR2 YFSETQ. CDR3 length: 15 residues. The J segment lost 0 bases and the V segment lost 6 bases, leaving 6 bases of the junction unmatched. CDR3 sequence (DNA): TGCGCCAGCAAACCGCAGGGGGACTCCTACAATGAGCAGTTCTTC. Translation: CASKPQGDSYNEQFF.

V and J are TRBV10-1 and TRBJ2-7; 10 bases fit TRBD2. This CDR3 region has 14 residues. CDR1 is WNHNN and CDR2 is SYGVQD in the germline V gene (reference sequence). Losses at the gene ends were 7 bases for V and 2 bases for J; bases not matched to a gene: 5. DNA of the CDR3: TGCGCCAGCATTGGACTAGCGGCCACCTACGAGCAGTACTTC. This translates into CASIGLAATYEQYF.

This CDR3 reads CASSIGQGATEAFF. In DNA form, the CDR3 reads TGTGCCAGTAGTATCGGACAGGGGGCCACTGAAGCTTTCTTT. The chain employs TRBV19 and TRBJ1-1, with TRBD1 matching over 11 bases. Germline V gene lookup returns CDR1 LNHDA and CDR2 SQIVND (reference sequence). CDR3 length: 14 residues. V lost 3 bases to trimming and J lost 4 bases; unmatched junction nucleotides: 1.

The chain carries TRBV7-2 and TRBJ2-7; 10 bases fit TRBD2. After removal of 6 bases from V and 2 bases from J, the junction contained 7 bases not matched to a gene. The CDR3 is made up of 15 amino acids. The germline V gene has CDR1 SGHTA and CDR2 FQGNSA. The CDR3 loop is CASSDSGRPPYEQYF. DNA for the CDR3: TGTGCCAGCAGTGATAGCGGGAGGCCGCCCTACGAGCAGTACTTC.

The chain's CDR3 is CSDRREGGADTQYF. Written as DNA, the CDR3 is TGCAGCGACCGACGGGAGGGGGGAGCAGATACGCAGTATTTT. This sequence joins TRBV29-1 and TRBJ2-3; 8 positions match TRBD2. CDR1 is SQVTM and CDR2 is ANQGSEA in the germline V gene. The ends lost 7 bases at V and 4 bases at J; junction bases unmatched: 10. CDR3 length: 14 residues.

DNA for the CDR3: TGTGCCAGTAGTCTGGACAGGGTTGGCTACACCTTC. Protein: CASSLDRVGYTF. The chain combines TRBV19 with TRBJ1-2, with 8 bases that match TRBD1. The CDR3 runs to 12 residues. Germline lookup yields CDR1 LNHDA and CDR2 SQIVND (reference sequence). Trimming at V came to 5 bases and at J to 7 bases, leaving 3 bases not matched to a gene.

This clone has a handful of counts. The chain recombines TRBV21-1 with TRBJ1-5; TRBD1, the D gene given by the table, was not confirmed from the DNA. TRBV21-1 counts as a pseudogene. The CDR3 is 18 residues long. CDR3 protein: CASSKCRGQGAGNQPQHF. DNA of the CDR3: TGTGCCAGCAGCAAATGCCGAGGACAGGGGGCAGGCAATCAGCCCCAGCATTTT.

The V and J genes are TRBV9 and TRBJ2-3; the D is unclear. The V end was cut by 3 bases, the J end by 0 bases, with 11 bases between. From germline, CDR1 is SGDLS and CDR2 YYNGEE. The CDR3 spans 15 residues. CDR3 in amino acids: CASSDSPQSTDTQYF. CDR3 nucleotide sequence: TGTGCCAGCAGCGATAGCCCCCAAAGCACAGATACGCAGTATTTT.

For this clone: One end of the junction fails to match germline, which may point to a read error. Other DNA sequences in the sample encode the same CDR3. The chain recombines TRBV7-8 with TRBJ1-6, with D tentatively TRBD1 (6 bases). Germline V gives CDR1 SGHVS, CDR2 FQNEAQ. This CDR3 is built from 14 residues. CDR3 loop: CASSLGTVNSPLHF. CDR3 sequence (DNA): TGTGCCAGCAGCTTAGGGACAGTCAATTCCCCCCTCCACTTT.

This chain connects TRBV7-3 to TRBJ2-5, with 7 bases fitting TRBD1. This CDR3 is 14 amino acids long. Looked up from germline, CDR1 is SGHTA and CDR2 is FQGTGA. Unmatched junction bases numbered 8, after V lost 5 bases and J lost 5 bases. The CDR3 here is CASSPSPRGETQYF. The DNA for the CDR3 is TGTGCCAGCAGCCCAAGTCCCAGGGGGGAGACCCAGTACTTC.

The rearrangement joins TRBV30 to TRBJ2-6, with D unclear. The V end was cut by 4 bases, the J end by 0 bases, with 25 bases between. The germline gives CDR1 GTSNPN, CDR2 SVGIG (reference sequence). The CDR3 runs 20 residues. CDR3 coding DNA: TGTGCCTGGAAACCCCCTCCGTACAGCAATACACGCTCTGGGGCCAACGTCCTGACTTTC. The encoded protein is CAWKPPPYSNTRSGANVLTF.

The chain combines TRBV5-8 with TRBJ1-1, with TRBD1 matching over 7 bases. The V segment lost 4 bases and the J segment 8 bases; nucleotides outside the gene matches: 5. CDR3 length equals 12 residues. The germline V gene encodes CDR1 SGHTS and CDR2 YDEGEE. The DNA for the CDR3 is TGTGCCAGCAGCATAAGACAGGGAGAAGCTTTCTTT. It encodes CASSIRQGEAFF.

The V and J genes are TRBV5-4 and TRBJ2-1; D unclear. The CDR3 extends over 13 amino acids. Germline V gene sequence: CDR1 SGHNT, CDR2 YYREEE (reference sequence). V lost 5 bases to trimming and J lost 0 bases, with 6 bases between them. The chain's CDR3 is CASRVSSYNEQFF. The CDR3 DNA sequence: TGTGCCAGCAGGGTGAGCTCCTACAATGAGCAGTTCTTC.

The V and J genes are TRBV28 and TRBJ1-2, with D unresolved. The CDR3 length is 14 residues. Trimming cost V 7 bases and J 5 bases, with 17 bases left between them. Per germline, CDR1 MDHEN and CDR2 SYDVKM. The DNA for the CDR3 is TGTGCCAGCAAGGCGAGGATCCCCTCTTATGGCTACACCTTC. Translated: CASKARIPSYGYTF.

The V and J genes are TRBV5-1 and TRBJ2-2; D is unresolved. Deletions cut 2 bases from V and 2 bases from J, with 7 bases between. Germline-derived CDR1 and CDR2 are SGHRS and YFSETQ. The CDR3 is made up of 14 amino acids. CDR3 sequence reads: CASSFLSNTGELFF. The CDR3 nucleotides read TGCGCCAGCAGCTTTTTATCTAACACCGGGGAGCTGTTTTTT.

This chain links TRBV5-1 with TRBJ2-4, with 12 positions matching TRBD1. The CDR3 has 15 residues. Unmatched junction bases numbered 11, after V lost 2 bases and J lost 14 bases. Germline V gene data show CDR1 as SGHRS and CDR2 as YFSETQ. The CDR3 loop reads CASSFQGQGAHREYF. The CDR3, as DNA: TGCGCCAGCAGCTTCCAGGGACAGGGGGCCCACCGTGAGTACTTC.

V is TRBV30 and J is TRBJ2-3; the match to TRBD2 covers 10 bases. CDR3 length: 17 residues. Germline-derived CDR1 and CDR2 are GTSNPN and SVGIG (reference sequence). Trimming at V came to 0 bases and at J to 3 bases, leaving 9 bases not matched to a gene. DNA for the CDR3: TGTGCCTGGAGTGTAGGGGCTAGCGGGAGCGGAACAGATACGCAGTATTTT. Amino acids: CAWSVGASGSGTDTQYF.

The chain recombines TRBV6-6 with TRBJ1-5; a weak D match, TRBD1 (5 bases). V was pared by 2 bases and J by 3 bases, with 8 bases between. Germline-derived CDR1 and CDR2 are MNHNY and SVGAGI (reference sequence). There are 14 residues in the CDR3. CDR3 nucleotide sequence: TGTGCCAGCAGTTACGACAGCTTCAATCAGCCCCAGCATTTT. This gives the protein CASSYDSFNQPQHF.

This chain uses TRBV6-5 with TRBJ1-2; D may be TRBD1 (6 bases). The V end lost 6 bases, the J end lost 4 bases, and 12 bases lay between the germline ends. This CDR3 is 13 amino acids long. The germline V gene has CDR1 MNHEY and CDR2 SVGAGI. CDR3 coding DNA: TGTGCCAGCAGCCGGGACAAAAGCTATGGCTACACCTTC. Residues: CASSRDKSYGYTF.